This note documents a single TCR beta chain sequence. This record belongs to a study of CD8 T cells in Susac syndrome. Roughly 0.45 to 1 ug RNA was reverse transcribed with random hexamers. TCRdb recomputed calls from the immunoSEQ multiplex PCR reads with MiXCR, one row per CDR3 protein. This sample yields 120,000 or so distinct CDR3 sequences, of which about 93% are seen a single time; 0.21% belongs to the top ten. V lost 6 bases, J lost 3 bases, and 13 bases stayed unmatched. Germline CDR1 is SQVTM and CDR2 is ANQGSEA. The CDR3 consists of 17 residues. V and J are TRBV29-1 and TRBJ2-7; TRBD2 matches at 14 bases. The sequenced sample was CD8+ T cells from PBMCs. This sequence was found in a human donor with Susac syndrome. CDR3 amino acids: CSVDGTSGSKGYYEQYF. The CDR3 DNA follows: TGCAGCGTGGACGGGACTAGCGGGAGTAAGGGGTACTACGAGCAGTACTTC.